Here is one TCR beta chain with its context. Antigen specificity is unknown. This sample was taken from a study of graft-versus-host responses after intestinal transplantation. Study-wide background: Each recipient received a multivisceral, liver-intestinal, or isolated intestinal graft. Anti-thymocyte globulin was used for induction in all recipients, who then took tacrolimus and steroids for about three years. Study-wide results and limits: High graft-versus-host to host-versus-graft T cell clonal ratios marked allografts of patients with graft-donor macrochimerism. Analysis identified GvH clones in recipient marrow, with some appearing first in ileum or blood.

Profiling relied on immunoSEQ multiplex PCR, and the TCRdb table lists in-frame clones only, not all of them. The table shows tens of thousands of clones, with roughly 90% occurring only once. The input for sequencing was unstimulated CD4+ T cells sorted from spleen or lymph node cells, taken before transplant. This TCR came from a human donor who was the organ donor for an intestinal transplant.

CDR3: CASSLALTEQETQYF. DNA of the CDR3: TGCGCCAGCAGCTTGGCCCTGACAGAACAAGAGACCCAGTACTTC. The rearrangement links TRBV5-1 to TRBJ2-5; the D gene is possibly TRBD1 (5 bases). Per the germline V gene, CDR1 is SGHRS and CDR2 is YFSETQ. Trimming removed 0 bases at V and 2 bases at J, with 11 bases between. The CDR3 extends over 15 amino acids.